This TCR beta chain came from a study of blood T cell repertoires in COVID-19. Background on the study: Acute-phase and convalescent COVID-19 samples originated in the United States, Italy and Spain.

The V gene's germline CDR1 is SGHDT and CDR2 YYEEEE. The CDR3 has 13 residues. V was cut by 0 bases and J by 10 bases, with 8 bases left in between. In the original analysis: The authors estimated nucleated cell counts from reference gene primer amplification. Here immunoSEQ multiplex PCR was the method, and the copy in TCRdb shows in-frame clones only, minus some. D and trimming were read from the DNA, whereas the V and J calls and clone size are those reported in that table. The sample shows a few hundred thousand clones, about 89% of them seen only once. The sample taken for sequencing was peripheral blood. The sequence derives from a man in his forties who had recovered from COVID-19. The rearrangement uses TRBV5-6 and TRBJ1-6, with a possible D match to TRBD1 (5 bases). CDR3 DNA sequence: TGTGCCAGCAGCTTGGGTCAGGGCTCACCCCTCCACTTT. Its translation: CASSLGQGSPLHF. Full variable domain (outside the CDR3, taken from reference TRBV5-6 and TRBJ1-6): DAGVTQSPTHLIKTRGQQVTLRCSPKSGHDTVSWYQQALGQGPQFIFQYYEEEERQRGNFPDRFSGHQFPNYSSELNVNALLLGDSALYLCASSLGQGSPLHFGNGTRLTVT.